These 27 T cell receptor beta chains were all obtained from the same sample, sequenced in a study of shared clonotypes between healthy human individuals. Produced via immunoSEQ multiplex PCR; TCRdb's table is partial and in-frame only. The profile shows around 2.5 million clones, more than 85% of them singletons. The sample consisted of naive CD4+ T cells from PBMCs. Subset in this sample: CD45RA+ positively selected. Every receptor here comes from a man aged 18 to 29 in good health. Some clones in this sample may be carry-over from other donors' samples.

V is TRBV5-1 and J is TRBJ2-6, with D uncertain. Germline V CDR1 and CDR2: SGHRS, YFSETQ. This CDR3 spans 16 amino acids. V lost 2 bases and J lost 4, with 13 bases in between. Here the CDR3 reads CASSLDGPSGANVLTF. The DNA of the CDR3 is TGCGCCAGCAGCTTAGACGGCCCCTCCGGGGCCAACGTCCTGACTTTC.

The J gene is TRBJ2-2, the V gene TRBV27; D possibly uses TRBD1 or TRBD2 (6 bases each). The CDR3 length is 15 residues. Trimming pared 1 base from V and 4 bases from J, leaving 10 bases between. The germline CDR1 and CDR2 sequences are MNHEY and SMNVEV (reference sequence). The CDR3 here is CASSLLQGGTGELFF. CDR3 coding DNA: TGTGCCAGCAGTTTATTACAGGGAGGCACCGGGGAGCTGTTTTTT.

As DNA, the CDR3 is TGCGCCAGCAGCTTGGGGACTAGCACCGCCTACGAGCAGTACTTC. As protein: CASSLGTSTAYEQYF. The chain links TRBV5-1 to TRBJ2-7; TRBD2 agrees at 8 bases. V gave up 0 bases and J gave up 2 bases; unmatched junction bases: 4. Per the germline V gene, CDR1 is SGHRS and CDR2 is YFSETQ. The CDR3 covers 15 residues. Full variable domain (remainder filled in from reference TRBV5-1 and TRBJ2-7): KAGVTQTPRYLIKTRGQQVTLSCSPISGHRSVSWYQQTPGQGLQFLFEYFSETQRNKGNFPGRFSGRQFSNSRSEMNVSTLELGDSALYLCASSLGTSTAYEQYFGPGTRLTVT.

The chain links TRBV7-9 to TRBJ1-1; 9 nucleotides match TRBD1. The CDR3 is made up of 13 amino acids. The V gene end was trimmed by 5 bases and the J gene end by 10 bases; junction bases not matched to a gene: 8. Per the germline V gene, CDR1 is SEHNR and CDR2 is FQNEAQ (reference sequence). In DNA, the CDR3 is TGTGCCAGCAGCGTCCGGGACAGGGCCCGAGCTTTCTTT. Amino acid sequence: CASSVRDRARAFF.

The rearrangement joins TRBV19 to TRBJ2-3; D gene ambiguous. V lost 10 bases to trimming and J lost 2 bases, with 13 bases between them. The CDR3 is 13 residues long. Looked up from germline, CDR1 is LNHDA and CDR2 is SQIVND (reference sequence). The CDR3 reads CAKLRPATDTQYF. DNA for the CDR3: TGTGCCAAACTACGCCCGGCCACAGATACGCAGTATTTT. The whole variable domain, remainder taken from reference TRBV19 and TRBJ2-3, is DGGITQSPKYLFRKEGQNVTLSCEQNLNHDAMYWYRQDPGQGLRLIYYSQIVNDFQKGDIAEGYSVSREKKESFPLTVTSAQKNPTAFYLCAKLRPATDTQYFGPGTRLTVL.

Turning to this clone: The identical CDR3 is also encoded by other nucleotide sequences in the sample. The rearrangement uses TRBV25-1 and TRBJ2-6; no firm D call. Germline V CDR1 and CDR2: MGHDK, SYGVNS. V was pared by 8 bases and J by 0 bases, with 2 bases between. The CDR3 spans 12 residues. CDR3 protein: CASLSGANVLTF. For the CDR3, the DNA is TGTGCCAGCCTCTCTGGGGCCAACGTCCTGACTTTC.

The chain couples TRBV28 to TRBJ1-2, with a weak D call TRBD1 (6 bases). The CDR3 totals 16 residues. Looked up from germline, CDR1 is MDHEN and CDR2 is SYDVKM. V lost 2 bases to trimming and J lost 0 bases, with 13 bases between them. The CDR3 DNA follows: TGTGCCAGCAGTTTAAGGAGAGGGGGAGCTAACTATGGCTACACCTTC. Translated: CASSLRRGGANYGYTF.

The chain recombines TRBV2 with TRBJ1-5; 7 bases match TRBD1. Trimming cost V 6 bases and J 4 bases; bases outside gene matches: 3. The germline gives CDR1 SNHLY, CDR2 FYNNEI. The CDR3 loop spans 13 amino acids. In DNA, the CDR3 is TGTGCCAGCAGCGACAGGGTAAATCAGCCCCAGCATTTT. Amino acids: CASSDRVNQPQHF.

The genes are TRBV7-2 and TRBJ2-3; 7 bases agree with TRBD2. J was trimmed by 0 bases and V by 3 bases; bases with no gene match: 6. The CDR3 has 16 residues. The germline CDR1 and CDR2 sequences are SGHTA and FQGNSA. The CDR3 DNA reads as TGTGCCAGCAGCTTTTGGCGCGGGAGAAGCACAGATACGCAGTATTTT. Its translation: CASSFWRGRSTDTQYF.

This clone was detected once. This sequence joins TRBV7-6 and TRBJ2-1, with 10 bases aligning to TRBD2. J gave up 1 base and V 5 bases, and 2 bases lay outside the gene matches. CDR1 is SGHVS, CDR2 FNYEAQ, per germline. This CDR3 is built from 15 residues. The chain's CDR3 is CASSILAGSYNEQFF. CDR3 DNA: TGTGCCAGCAGCATACTAGCGGGATCCTACAATGAGCAGTTCTTC. Full variable domain (missing parts from reference TRBV7-6 and TRBJ2-1): GAGVSQSPRYKVTKRGQDVALRCDPISGHVSLYWYRQALGQGPEFLTYFNYEAQQDKSGLPNDRFSAERPEGSISTLTIQRTEQRDSAMYRCASSILAGSYNEQFFGPGTRLTVL.

This sequence joins TRBV7-3 and TRBJ2-7; 8 bases are shared with TRBD1. There are 13 residues in the CDR3. Germline V CDR1 and CDR2: SGHTA, FQGTGA. V gave up 5 bases and J gave up 6 bases; unmatched junction bases: 6. CDR3 in DNA: TGTGCCAGCAGCCAAGGACAGGGTACCGAGCAGTACTTC. It yields the protein CASSQGQGTEQYF.

Remarks on this clone: At one boundary the junction diverges from the germline segment, which might be a read error. The chain is built from TRBV28 and TRBJ1-2, with TRBD1 matching over 7 bases. Germline-derived CDR1 and CDR2 are MDHEN and SYDVKM. This CDR3 is 12 amino acids long. CDR3 DNA: TGTGCCAGCAGACAGGGGATCTATGGCTACATCTTC. Protein sequence: CASRQGIYGYIF.

The chain combines TRBV28 with TRBJ2-3; possible D gene TRBD2, 5 bases. Germline V CDR1 and CDR2: MDHEN, SYDVKM. V was trimmed by 3 bases and J by 8 bases, leaving 18 bases between them. CDR3 size: 15 residues. The CDR3 DNA reads as TGTGCCAGCAGTTTCATAGGAATCTCTGGAGGTACGCAGTATTTT. This encodes CASSFIGISGGTQYF.

The V call is TRBV19, the J call TRBJ2-3, with D possibly TRBD1 on 6 matching bases. V was trimmed by 10 bases and J by 3 bases, leaving 17 bases between them. This CDR3 contains 14 residues. The germline V gene has CDR1 LNHDA and CDR2 SQIVND (reference sequence). The CDR3 coding sequence is TGTGCCACCCAGAACAGGGTGATGACAGATACGCAGTATTTT. It specifies CATQNRVMTDTQYF.

The V gene is TRBV5-8, the J gene TRBJ1-2; D might be TRBD1 (6 bases). Per the germline V gene, CDR1 is SGHTS and CDR2 is YDEGEE. The V gene lost 4 bases and the J gene lost 5 bases, with 9 bases spanning the gap. The CDR3 consists of 12 residues. The CDR3 DNA is TGTGCCAGCAGCATGACAGGTTATGGCTACACCTTC. The encoded protein is CASSMTGYGYTF.

The V call is TRBV5-6, the J call TRBJ1-2; D gene uncertain. The CDR3 is made up of 13 amino acids. Germline V gene sequence: CDR1 SGHDT, CDR2 YYEEEE. The germline V and J ends were trimmed by 0 bases and 4 bases, with 7 bases remaining between them. CDR3 amino acids: CASSLELSYGYTF. The DNA of the CDR3 is TGTGCCAGCAGCTTGGAACTGAGCTATGGCTACACCTTC.

In the case of this clone: Other nucleotide sequences from this sample produce the same CDR3. The chain carries TRBV7-9 and TRBJ2-2; TRBD2 matches 7 bases. The CDR3 loop spans 16 amino acids. V lost 1 base and J lost 0; bases outside the gene matches: 2. Germline CDR1 is SEHNR and CDR2 is FQNEAQ (reference sequence). The CDR3 reads CASSLVAGANTGELFF. The CDR3 DNA is TGTGCCAGCAGCTTAGTTGCGGGGGCGAACACCGGGGAGCTGTTTTTT.

The V and J genes are TRBV7-9 and TRBJ1-5; no definite D call. CDR1 SEHNR and CDR2 FQNEAQ come from the germline V gene (reference sequence). Trimming took 5 bases from V and 4 from J, leaving 15 bases between them. The CDR3 covers 15 residues. CDR3 region: CASSPHGQINQPQHF. In nucleotides, the CDR3 is TGTGCCAGCAGCCCCCATGGGCAGATAAATCAGCCCCAGCATTTT.

The CDR3 is CASSESGSSYEQYF. CDR3 DNA sequence: TGTGCCAGCAGTGAATCGGGCAGCTCCTACGAGCAGTACTTC. The rearrangement joins TRBV25-1 to TRBJ2-7; no firm D call. V was clipped by 1 base and J by 0 bases, with 7 bases between them. The germline CDR1 and CDR2 sequences are MGHDK and SYGVNS. The CDR3 runs 14 residues.

The chain uses TRBV13 and TRBJ1-2, with a weak D call TRBD1 (5 bases). V lost 4 bases and J lost 6, with 18 bases in between. Germline lookup yields CDR1 PRHDT and CDR2 FYEKMQ (reference sequence). The CDR3 consists of 15 residues. The CDR3 loop reads CASSWDPTGRDGYTF. CDR3 DNA sequence: TGTGCCAGCAGCTGGGACCCGACGGGGAGGGATGGCTACACCTTC. Variable domain in full (rest from reference TRBV13 and TRBJ1-2): AAGVIQSPRHLIKEKRETATLKCYPIPRHDTVYWYQQGPGQDPQFLISFYEKMQSDKGSIPDRFSAQQFSDYHSELNMSSLELGDSALYFCASSWDPTGRDGYTFGSGTRLTVV.

The chain uses TRBV29-1 and TRBJ1-5, with D possibly TRBD1 on 6 matching bases. CDR3 length: 13 residues. V dropped 4 bases and J dropped 5 bases, with 12 bases sitting between them. Looked up from germline, CDR1 is SQVTM and CDR2 is ANQGSEA. In DNA, the CDR3 is TGCAGCGTTGGTTACTCAGGGGATCAGCCCCAGCATTTT. This encodes CSVGYSGDQPQHF.

J is TRBJ1-3 and V is TRBV7-9; D not certain. Between the trimmed V and J ends, which lost 3 bases and 0 bases, there was a span of 12 bases. CDR3 size: 16 residues. Germline V gene sequence: CDR1 SEHNR, CDR2 FQNEAQ (reference sequence). DNA of the CDR3: TGTGCCAGCAGCTTGGGCCGGTCGGGCTCTGGAAACACCATATATTTT. Protein product: CASSLGRSGSGNTIYF.

The sample holds a few counts of this clone. This chain uses TRBV30 with TRBJ1-1; weak D call: TRBD1 (6 bases). The V end lost 3 bases, the J end lost 3 bases, and 11 bases lay between the germline ends. Looked up from germline, CDR1 is GTSNPN and CDR2 is SVGIG (reference sequence). CDR3 length equals 13 residues. As DNA, the CDR3 is TGTGCCTGGAGCGCACAGGGATACACTGAAGCTTTCTTT. Protein: CAWSAQGYTEAFF.

This CDR3 is CASSESRDRGLWEQFF. In nucleotides, the CDR3 is TGCGCCAGCAGTGAGTCCCGGGACAGGGGGCTCTGGGAGCAGTTCTTC. The V call is TRBV10-1, the J call TRBJ2-1, with 12 bases that match TRBD1. After removal of 0 bases from V and 10 bases from J, the junction contained 7 bases not matched to a gene. Germline V gene data show CDR1 as WNHNN and CDR2 as SYGVQD (reference sequence). The CDR3 runs 16 residues.

The chain has TRBV9 and TRBJ2-4; 16 positions agree with TRBD2. V lost 4 bases and J lost 9; bases outside the gene matches: 13. This CDR3 is 18 amino acids long. Germline values: CDR1 SGDLS, CDR2 YYNGEE. The CDR3 nucleotides are TGTGCCAGCAGCCCACGACCGGGGACTAGCGGGAGGGATGGCATTCAGTACTTC. It yields the protein CASSPRPGTSGRDGIQYF. Full variable domain (missing parts from reference TRBV9 and TRBJ2-4): DSGVTQTPKHLITATGQRVTLRCSPRSGDLSVYWYQQSLDQGLQFLIQYYNGEERAKGNILERFSAQQFPDLHSELNLSSLELGDSALYFCASSPRPGTSGRDGIQYFGAGTRLSVL.

A remark on this clone: Other DNA sequences from this sample encode an identical CDR3 as well. The chain links TRBV9 to TRBJ1-5, with D unclear. This CDR3 is built from 13 residues. Deletions cut 0 bases from V and 4 bases from J, with 5 bases between. From germline, CDR1 is SGDLS and CDR2 YYNGEE. The CDR3 reads CASSVGDNQPQHF. CDR3 in DNA: TGTGCCAGCAGCGTAGGGGATAATCAGCCCCAGCATTTT. Combining the CDR3 with reference TRBV9 and TRBJ1-5 gives the whole variable domain DSGVTQTPKHLITATGQRVTLRCSPRSGDLSVYWYQQSLDQGLQFLIQYYNGEERAKGNILERFSAQQFPDLHSELNLSSLELGDSALYFCASSVGDNQPQHFGDGTRLSIL.

The V gene is TRBV27, the J gene TRBJ1-1; TRBD1 agrees at 7 bases. V lost 2 bases and J lost 4; bases outside the gene matches: 4. The V gene's germline CDR1 is MNHEY and CDR2 SMNVEV (reference sequence). CDR3 length: 14 residues. The CDR3 coding sequence is TGTGCCAGCAGTTTAGACAGGGCTGTCACTGAAGCTTTCTTT. Protein product: CASSLDRAVTEAFF.